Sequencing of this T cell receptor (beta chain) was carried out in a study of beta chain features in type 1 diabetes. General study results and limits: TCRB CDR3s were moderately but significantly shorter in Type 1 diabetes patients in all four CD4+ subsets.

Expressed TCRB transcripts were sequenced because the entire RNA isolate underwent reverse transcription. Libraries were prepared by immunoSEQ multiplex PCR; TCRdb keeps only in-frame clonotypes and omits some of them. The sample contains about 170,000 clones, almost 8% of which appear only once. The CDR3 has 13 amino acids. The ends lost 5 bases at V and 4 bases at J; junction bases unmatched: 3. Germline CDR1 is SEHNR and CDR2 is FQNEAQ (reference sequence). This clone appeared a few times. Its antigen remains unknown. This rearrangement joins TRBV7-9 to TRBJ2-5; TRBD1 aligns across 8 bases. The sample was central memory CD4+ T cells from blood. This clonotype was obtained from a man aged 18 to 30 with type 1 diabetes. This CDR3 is CASSGTGLETQYF. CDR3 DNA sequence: TGTGCCAGCAGCGGGACAGGCCTAGAGACCCAGTACTTC.